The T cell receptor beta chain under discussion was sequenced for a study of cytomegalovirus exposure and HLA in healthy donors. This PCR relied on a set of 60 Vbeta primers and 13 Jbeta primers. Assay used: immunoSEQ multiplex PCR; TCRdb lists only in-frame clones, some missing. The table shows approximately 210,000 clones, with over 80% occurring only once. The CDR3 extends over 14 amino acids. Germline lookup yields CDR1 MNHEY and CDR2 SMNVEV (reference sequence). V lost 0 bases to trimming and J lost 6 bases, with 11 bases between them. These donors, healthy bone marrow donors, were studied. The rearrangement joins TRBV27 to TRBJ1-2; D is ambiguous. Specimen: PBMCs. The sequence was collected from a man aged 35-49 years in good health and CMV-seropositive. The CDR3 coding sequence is TGTGCCAGCAGTTTATCAAATACCGGGAATGGCTACACCTTC. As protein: CASSLSNTGNGYTF.